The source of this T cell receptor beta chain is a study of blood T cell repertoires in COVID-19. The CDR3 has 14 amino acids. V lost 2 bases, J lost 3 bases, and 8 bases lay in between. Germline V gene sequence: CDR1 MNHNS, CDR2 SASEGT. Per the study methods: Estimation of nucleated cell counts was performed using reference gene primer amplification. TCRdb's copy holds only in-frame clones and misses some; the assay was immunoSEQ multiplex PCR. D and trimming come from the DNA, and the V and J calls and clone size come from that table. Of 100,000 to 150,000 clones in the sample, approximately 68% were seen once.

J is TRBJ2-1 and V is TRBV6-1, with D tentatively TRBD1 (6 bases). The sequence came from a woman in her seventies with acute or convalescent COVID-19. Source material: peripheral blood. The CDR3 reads CASSEQGSYNEQFF. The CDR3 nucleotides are TGTGCCAGCAGTGAACAGGGGAGCTACAATGAGCAGTTCTTC.